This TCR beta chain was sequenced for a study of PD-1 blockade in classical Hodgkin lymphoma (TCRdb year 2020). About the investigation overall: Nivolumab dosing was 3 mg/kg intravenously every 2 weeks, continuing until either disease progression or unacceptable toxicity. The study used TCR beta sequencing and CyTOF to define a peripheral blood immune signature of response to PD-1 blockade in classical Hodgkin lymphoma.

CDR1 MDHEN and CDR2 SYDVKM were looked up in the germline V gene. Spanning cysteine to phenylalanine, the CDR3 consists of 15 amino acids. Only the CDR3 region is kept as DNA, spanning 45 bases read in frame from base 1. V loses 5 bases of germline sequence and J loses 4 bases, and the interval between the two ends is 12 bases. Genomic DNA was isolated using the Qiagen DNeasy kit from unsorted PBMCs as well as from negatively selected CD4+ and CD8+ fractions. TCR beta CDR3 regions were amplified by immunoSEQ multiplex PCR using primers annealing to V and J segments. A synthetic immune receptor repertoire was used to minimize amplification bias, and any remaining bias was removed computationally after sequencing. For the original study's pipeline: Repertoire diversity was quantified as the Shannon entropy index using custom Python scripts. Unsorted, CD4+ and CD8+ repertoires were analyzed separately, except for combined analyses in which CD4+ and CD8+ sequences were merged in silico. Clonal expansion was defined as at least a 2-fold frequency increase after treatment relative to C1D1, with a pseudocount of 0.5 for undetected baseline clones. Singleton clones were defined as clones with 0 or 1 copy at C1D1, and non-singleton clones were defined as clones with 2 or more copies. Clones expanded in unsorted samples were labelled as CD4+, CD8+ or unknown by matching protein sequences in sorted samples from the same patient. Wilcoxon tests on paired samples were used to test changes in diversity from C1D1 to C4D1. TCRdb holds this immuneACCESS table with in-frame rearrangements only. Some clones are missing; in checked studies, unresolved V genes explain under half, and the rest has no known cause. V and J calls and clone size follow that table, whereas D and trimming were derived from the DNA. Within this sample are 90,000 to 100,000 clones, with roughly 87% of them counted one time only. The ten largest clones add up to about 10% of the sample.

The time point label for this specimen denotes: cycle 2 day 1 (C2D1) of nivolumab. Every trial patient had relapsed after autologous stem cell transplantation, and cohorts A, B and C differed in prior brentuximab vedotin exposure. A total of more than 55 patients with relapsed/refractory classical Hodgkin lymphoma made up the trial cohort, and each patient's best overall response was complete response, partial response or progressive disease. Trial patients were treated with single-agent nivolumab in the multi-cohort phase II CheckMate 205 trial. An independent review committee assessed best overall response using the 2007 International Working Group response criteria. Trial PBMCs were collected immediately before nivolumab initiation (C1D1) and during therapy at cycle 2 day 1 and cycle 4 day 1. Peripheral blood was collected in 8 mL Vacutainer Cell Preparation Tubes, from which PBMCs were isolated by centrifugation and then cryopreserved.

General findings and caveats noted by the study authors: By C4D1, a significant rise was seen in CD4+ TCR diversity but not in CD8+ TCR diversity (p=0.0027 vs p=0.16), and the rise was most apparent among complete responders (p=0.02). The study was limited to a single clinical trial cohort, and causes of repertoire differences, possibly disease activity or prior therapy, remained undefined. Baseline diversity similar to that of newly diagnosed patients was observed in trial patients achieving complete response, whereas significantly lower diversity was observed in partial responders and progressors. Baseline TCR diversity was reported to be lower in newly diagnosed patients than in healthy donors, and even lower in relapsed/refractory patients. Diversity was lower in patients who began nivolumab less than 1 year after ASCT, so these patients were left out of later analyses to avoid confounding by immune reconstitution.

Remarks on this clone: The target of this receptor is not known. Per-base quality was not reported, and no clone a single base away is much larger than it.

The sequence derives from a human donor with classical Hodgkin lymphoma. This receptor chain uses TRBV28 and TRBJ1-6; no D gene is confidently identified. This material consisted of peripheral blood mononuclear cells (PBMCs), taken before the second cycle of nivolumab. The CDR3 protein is CASSKTRAYNSPLHF. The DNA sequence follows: TGTGCCAGCAGTAAGACGCGTGCATATAATTCACCCCTCCACTTT.